These 20 T cell receptor beta chains originate from one sample sequenced in a study of regulatory dendritic cells for organ transplantation. TCRdb keeps only in-frame clones here, not all; method: immunoSEQ multiplex PCR. Of some 40,000 clones detected, under 95% appear once; the ten largest clones hold 0.095% to 0.14%. The specimen sequenced was naive CD8+ T cells from blood. As for subset: CD45RA+ naive T cells. The receptor set was obtained from a human donor in good health.

The J gene is TRBJ1-4, the V gene TRBV30, with 9 bases matching TRBD1. The CDR3 is made up of 14 amino acids. Germline lookup yields CDR1 GTSNPN and CDR2 SVGIG (reference sequence). The V segment lost 5 bases and the J segment 8 bases; nucleotides outside the gene matches: 9. Here the CDR3 reads CAWDEGQGGEKLFF. In DNA form, the CDR3 reads TGTGCCTGGGACGAGGGACAGGGCGGGGAAAAACTGTTTTTT.

The chain links TRBV6-5 to TRBJ1-2; D unclear. Germline V gene data show CDR1 as MNHEY and CDR2 as SVGAGI. This CDR3 spans 13 amino acids. Trimming removed 10 bases at V and 4 bases at J, with 16 bases between. DNA for the CDR3: TGTGCCACCTCCTTGAGGCCGCTCTATGGCTACACCTTC. It codes for CATSLRPLYGYTF.

V usage is TRBV6-5 and J usage is TRBJ2-7, with TRBD1 matching 9 bases. Germline V CDR1 and CDR2: MNHEY, SVGAGI. There are 14 residues in the CDR3. Trimming at V came to 0 bases and at J to 7 bases, leaving 4 bases not matched to a gene. The CDR3 sequence is CASSYSGTGYEQYF. CDR3 DNA sequence: TGTGCCAGCAGTTACTCCGGGACAGGGTATGAGCAGTACTTC.

The chain uses TRBV30 and TRBJ2-1, with a tentative D call TRBD2 (5 bases). The germline V gene has CDR1 GTSNPN and CDR2 SVGIG (reference sequence). V lost 5 bases and J lost 9, with 17 bases in between. The CDR3 covers 13 residues. As DNA, the CDR3 is TGTGCCTGGGTTCTCCCGGGGTTCGCTGAGCAGTTCTTC. Protein product: CAWVLPGFAEQFF.

This clone appeared a single time. The V gene is TRBV2, the J gene TRBJ2-1; no clear D. Germline lookup yields CDR1 SNHLY and CDR2 FYNNEI. With 2 bases removed from V and 8 bases from J, the gap between germline ends came to 7 bases. This CDR3 has 12 residues. The CDR3 nucleotides are TGTGCCAGCAGTGAATTGGTCTATGAGCAGTTCTTC. This codes for CASSELVYEQFF.

This chain links TRBV7-9 with TRBJ2-1, with D unresolved. This CDR3 has 15 residues. The germline CDR1 and CDR2 sequences are SEHNR and FQNEAQ (reference sequence). Trimming stripped 4 bases from V and 5 bases from J, with 15 bases between. CDR3 in amino acids: CASSSPLRQNNEQFF. CDR3 bases: TGTGCCAGCAGCTCGCCTTTGAGGCAGAACAATGAGCAGTTCTTC.

The chain combines TRBV2 with TRBJ1-2, with D possibly TRBD1 on 5 matching bases. This CDR3 region has 12 residues. V lost 7 bases, J lost 6 bases, and 12 bases lay in between. Germline CDR1 reads SNHLY; CDR2 reads FYNNEI. CDR3 loop: CASIQGMNGYTF. DNA for the CDR3: TGTGCCAGCATCCAGGGTATGAATGGCTACACCTTC.

The chain employs TRBV6-1 and TRBJ2-5, with D perhaps TRBD2 (6 bases). Germline values: CDR1 MNHNS, CDR2 SASEGT. This CDR3 contains 16 residues. Trimming left V 4 bases short and J 2 bases short, with 17 bases between. The CDR3 bases are TGTGCCAGCAGTGTTTTTCACCACGGGAGACAAGAGACCCAGTACTTC. Translated, it gives CASSVFHHGRQETQYF.

J is TRBJ2-3 and V is TRBV9, with 7 bases identical to TRBD2. The V segment lost 3 bases and the J segment 6 bases; nucleotides outside the gene matches: 16. Germline loops: CDR1 SGDLS, CDR2 YYNGEE. The CDR3 extends over 17 amino acids. CDR3 sequence (DNA): TGTGCCAGCAGCGCTGGCGGGAGCCCGGGGAACATTGATACGCAGTATTTT. Protein product: CASSAGGSPGNIDTQYF. Combining the CDR3 with reference TRBV9 and TRBJ2-3 gives the whole variable domain DSGVTQTPKHLITATGQRVTLRCSPRSGDLSVYWYQQSLDQGLQFLIQYYNGEERAKGNILERFSAQQFPDLHSELNLSSLELGDSALYFCASSAGGSPGNIDTQYFGPGTRLTVL.

The V call is TRBV15, the J call TRBJ2-1; possible D gene TRBD2, 5 bases. The CDR3 length is 14 residues. Trimming took off 5 bases at V and 10 bases at J, with 18 bases between the two ends. CDR1 and CDR2 (germline): LNHNV, YYDKDF (reference sequence). For the CDR3, the DNA is TGTGCCACCAGCTTGGACGGCGGGCCGGTGGAGCAGTTCTTC. Translating gives CATSLDGGPVEQFF.

The gene calls are TRBV9 and TRBJ1-6, with a weak D call TRBD1 (5 bases). V was cut by 3 bases and J by 0 bases, with 10 bases left in between. CDR3 size: 16 residues. Germline V CDR1 and CDR2: SGDLS, YYNGEE. The CDR3 DNA is TGTGCCAGCAGCGCTGGGGGGAGCTCCTATAATTCACCCCTCCACTTT. Amino acid sequence: CASSAGGSSYNSPLHF.

The chain joins TRBV14 to TRBJ2-3; 7 bases match TRBD2. V lost 0 bases and J lost 6; bases outside the gene matches: 15. In germline, CDR1 is SGHDN, CDR2 FVKESK. The CDR3 has 18 residues. The CDR3 reads CASSQDESERGPADTQYF. The CDR3 DNA sequence: TGTGCCAGCAGCCAAGATGAGAGCGAGCGGGGCCCCGCGGATACGCAGTATTTT.

This chain connects TRBV6-6 to TRBJ2-3, with unresolved D. CDR3 length: 12 residues. V dropped 6 bases and J dropped 2 bases, with 6 bases sitting between them. Germline CDR1 MNHNY, CDR2 SVGAGI (reference sequence). The CDR3 nucleotides read TGTGCCAGCAGCGCAGACACAGATACGCAGTATTTT. Its translation is CASSADTDTQYF.

This chain joins TRBV18 and TRBJ2-7; 7 bases agree with TRBD1. Germline CDR1 is KGHSH and CDR2 is LQKENI. CDR3 length: 14 residues. V shed 8 bases and J 4 bases; nucleotides not matched to a gene: 11. The CDR3 nucleotides are TGTGCCAGCCGGGGCCGACAGGGTGGGTACGAGCAGTACTTC. Amino acid sequence: CASRGRQGGYEQYF.

V usage is TRBV5-4 and J usage is TRBJ1-1; D call uncertain. CDR1 and CDR2 (germline): SGHNT, YYREEE (reference sequence). The CDR3 has 14 amino acids. Trimming cost V 0 bases and J 3 bases, with 9 bases left between them. The CDR3 nucleotides are TGTGCCAGCAGCTTGGATCTGGATGACACTGAAGCTTTCTTT. Translating it yields CASSLDLDDTEAFF.

J is TRBJ2-1 and V is TRBV6-5; 11 positions agree with TRBD1. The CDR3 loop spans 16 amino acids. Germline CDR1 is MNHEY and CDR2 is SVGAGI. After removal of 3 bases from V and 10 bases from J, the junction contained 11 bases not matched to a gene. The CDR3 coding sequence is TGTGCCAGCAGTTATTGGGGCGGACAGGGGGCTACCGAGCAGTTCTTC. As protein: CASSYWGGQGATEQFF.

This clone showed up just a few times. The rearrangement uses TRBV9 and TRBJ2-2; the match to TRBD2 covers 12 bases. The V gene end was trimmed by 3 bases and the J gene end by 1 base; junction bases not matched to a gene: 10. The CDR3 has 19 amino acids. CDR1 and CDR2 from the germline V gene are SGDLS and YYNGEE. CDR3 in amino acids: CASSAGLAGRHLNTGELFF. The CDR3 DNA follows: TGTGCCAGCAGCGCCGGACTAGCGGGACGCCATCTGAACACCGGGGAGCTGTTTTTT.

The V call is TRBV11-2, the J call TRBJ2-7; D perhaps matches TRBD1 (6 bases). V dropped 2 bases and J dropped 3 bases, with 11 bases sitting between them. This CDR3 has 14 residues. The germline V gene encodes CDR1 SGHAT and CDR2 FQNNGV. Here the CDR3 reads CASSLTRTDYEQYF. The DNA for the CDR3 is TGTGCCAGCAGCTTAACCCGGACAGACTACGAGCAGTACTTC.

The J gene is TRBJ2-1, the V gene TRBV28; 14 nucleotides line up with TRBD2. V was clipped by 10 bases and J by 5 bases; unmatched bases: 4. This CDR3 contains 14 residues. Germline loops: CDR1 MDHEN, CDR2 SYDVKM. The chain's CDR3 is CATSGLAGDNEQFF. CDR3 in DNA: TGTGCCACCTCGGGACTAGCGGGAGACAATGAGCAGTTCTTC.

V usage is TRBV15 and J usage is TRBJ1-6; possible D gene TRBD1, 5 bases. Trimming removed 0 bases at V and 8 bases at J, with 20 bases between. CDR1 is LNHNV and CDR2 is YYDKDF in the germline V gene (reference sequence). This CDR3 spans 18 amino acids. CDR3: CATSRDGGRGTPDSPLHF. CDR3 nucleotides: TGTGCCACCAGCAGAGATGGTGGAAGGGGCACTCCGGATTCACCCCTCCACTTT.